Listed below are T cell receptor beta chains from one sample, sequenced in a study of blood T cell repertoires in COVID-19. Sequencing used immunoSEQ multiplex PCR; TCRdb keeps in-frame clones, though not all of them. The sample contains some 150,000 clones, 85% to 90% of which appear only once. Sequenced material: peripheral blood. Receptors originate from a woman between 40 and 55 years old with acute or convalescent COVID-19. Each CDR3 is given with its conserved first and last residue. Each record gives: clone size, J gene, D gene, V gene, CDR3 DNA, CDR3 protein. A D gene is named only where the DNA matches it firmly. Some rows mark clone size as missing; the rest say once, few, many or name a class of expanded clone.

>-|TRBJ2-5|-|TRBV19
TGTGCCAGTAACGGCGGGATGGAGGAGACCCAGTACTTC
CASNGGMEETQYF
>-|TRBJ2-2|TRBD2|TRBV6-1
TGTGCCAGCAGTGAACTAGCGGACTACACCGGGGAGCTGTTTTTT
CASSELADYTGELFF
>-|TRBJ1-5|-|TRBV29-1
TGCAGCGCCTTAGGCAGGGGCGGGCAGCCCCAGCATTTT
CSALGRGGQPQHF
>-|TRBJ2-7|TRBD1|TRBV19
TGTGCCAGTAGTCAGGGCCGGGACAGATCCTACGAGCAGTACTTC
CASSQGRDRSYEQYF
>-|TRBJ1-1|-|TRBV2
TGTGCCAGGTCCTCGGACACTGAAGCTTTCTTT
CARSSDTEAFF
>-|TRBJ1-1|TRBD1|TRBV7-9
TGTGCCAGCAGCTTATCACCGGGACAGGGGCACACTGAAGCTTTCTTT
CASSLSPGQGHTEAFF
>-|TRBJ2-7|TRBD1|TRBV6-5
TGTGCCAGCAGTTACACAGGGGGCTTTGAGCAGTACTTC
CASSYTGGFEQYF
>-|TRBJ2-1|-|TRBV18
TGTGCCAGCTCACCATCACCAGCCTACAATGAGCAGTTCTTC
CASSPSPAYNEQFF
>-|TRBJ2-2|TRBD2|TRBV10-3
TGTGCCACCGGGACTAGCGGGGGGGCCTCGCTTCCCGGGGAGCTGTTTTTT
CATGTSGGASLPGELFF
>-|TRBJ2-7|TRBD2|TRBV11-3
TGTGCCGTAGGAGCGGGAGACTACGAGCAGTACTTC
CAVGAGDYEQYF
>once|TRBJ2-7|TRBD2|TRBV28
TGTGCCAGCAGCTCCTCTAGCGGGGGGGCCTACGAGCAGTACTTC
CASSSSSGGAYEQYF
>-|TRBJ1-1|-|TRBV18
TGTGCCAGCTCACCACCGTCCCTAGGGGACACTGAAGCTTTCTTT
CASSPPSLGDTEAFF
>-|TRBJ2-7|TRBD2|TRBV7-2
TGTGCCATCAGACTAGCGGGGGCCTACGAGCAGTACTTC
CAIRLAGAYEQYF
>-|TRBJ2-7|TRBD2|TRBV7-6
TGTGCCAGCAGCTTAACGAGCGGGGGGGAGTACGAGCAGTACTTC
CASSLTSGGEYEQYF
>-|TRBJ2-7|TRBD2|TRBV2
TGTGCCAGCAGTGCCTCTAGCGGGAGTTTATGGGAGCAGTACTTC
CASSASSGSLWEQYF
>-|TRBJ2-7|-|TRBV21-1
TGTGCCAGCAGCAAAGTTGGTAGCGGCCTCTCCTACGAGCAGTACTTC
CASSKVGSGLSYEQYF
>-|TRBJ1-2|-|TRBV6-6
TGTGCCAGCAGATTCAGCAGGGATGGCTACACCTTC
CASRFSRDGYTF
>-|TRBJ1-6|-|TRBV27
TGTGCCAGCAGGAGGGGGGGCAGGGATAATTCACCCCTCCACTTT
CASRRGGRDNSPLHF
>-|TRBJ2-7|TRBD1|TRBV28
TGTGCCAGCAGTTCTATGTACTATAACCGGGACAGGGGCTACGAGCAGTACTTC
CASSSMYYNRDRGYEQYF
>-|TRBJ2-3|-|TRBV5-1
TGCGCCAGCAAGAGGGCGGATACGCAGTATTTT
CASKRADTQYF
>-|TRBJ2-2|TRBD2|TRBV6-2/TRBV6-3
TGTGCCAGCAGTTACGGGCGGGGTAGCGGGAGGGCGCGTGCGAACACCGGGGAGCTGTTTTTT
CASSYGRGSGRARANTGELFF
>-|TRBJ1-1|TRBD1|TRBV18
TGTGCCAGCTCACCCGGGACAGGGGGGAACACTGAAGCTTTCTTT
CASSPGTGGNTEAFF
>-|TRBJ2-7|TRBD2|TRBV6-1
TGTGCCAGCAGTGAAATTGGCGGGAGCAGGAACGAGCAGTACTTC
CASSEIGGSRNEQYF
>-|TRBJ2-7|TRBD1|TRBV6-5
TGTGCCAGCAGCGGGACAGGGGTCCCCTACGAGCAGTACTTC
CASSGTGVPYEQYF
>-|TRBJ2-3|TRBD2|TRBV11-2
TGTGCCAGCAGCTCCCTCCGCGGGGGGGCCCTCGATACGCAGTATTTT
CASSSLRGGALDTQYF
>-|TRBJ2-7|-|TRBV3-1/TRBV3-2
TGTGCCAGCAGCCAAGTGACGGCAGGCGAGCAGTACTTC
CASSQVTAGEQYF
>-|TRBJ2-1|TRBD1|TRBV7-3
TGTGCCAGCAGGGGACCGGGACAGCCTAACAATGAGCAGTTCTTC
CASRGPGQPNNEQFF
>-|TRBJ1-4|-|TRBV7-9
TGTGCCAGCAGCTTAGCGCGACAGCAAACTAATGAAAAACTGTTTTTT
CASSLARQQTNEKLFF
>-|TRBJ2-1|-|TRBV12-3/TRBV12-4
TGTGCCAGCAGTTTAGCCGTTAATGAGCAGTTCTTC
CASSLAVNEQFF
>-|TRBJ1-5|-|TRBV21-1
TGTGCCAGCAGCAAGACAGGGCAGGGCAATCAGCCCCAGCATTTT
CASSKTGQGNQPQHF
>-|TRBJ2-3|TRBD1|TRBV3-1/TRBV3-2
TGTGCCAGCAATTCAGGGGGTACGCAGTATTTT
CASNSGGTQYF
>-|TRBJ1-1|-|TRBV11-2
TGTGCCAGCAGCTTTCTTACCCCCACGGGCACTGAAGCTTTCTTT
CASSFLTPTGTEAFF
>-|TRBJ2-5|-|TRBV3-1/TRBV3-2
TGTGCCATCCATCCCCCCCGGTTCCAAGAGACCCAGTACTTC
CAIHPPRFQETQYF
>-|TRBJ2-2|-|TRBV2
TGTGCCAGCAGTACGGGAGATGGCACCGGGGAGCTGTTTTTT
CASSTGDGTGELFF
>-|TRBJ1-1|TRBD1|TRBV7-6
TGTGCCAGCAGCCCGCGACAGGGGATGGGCACTGAAGCTTTCTTT
CASSPRQGMGTEAFF
>-|TRBJ1-2|TRBD1|TRBV27
TGTGCCAGCAGTCAACAGGGGAACTATGGCTACACCTTC
CASSQQGNYGYTF
>-|TRBJ2-2|TRBD2|TRBV9
TGTGCCAGCAGTCGGGCTAGCGGGAGTGGCGGGGAGCTGTTTTTT
CASSRASGSGGELFF
>-|TRBJ1-1|-|TRBV7-9
TGTGCCAGCAGCTTAGTTGCGGTTAACACTGAAGCTTTCTTT
CASSLVAVNTEAFF
>-|TRBJ1-1|-|TRBV9
TGTGCCAGCAGCGTGGACAGCTTAAACACTGAAGCTTTCTTT
CASSVDSLNTEAFF
>-|TRBJ2-3|-|TRBV10-1
TGCGCCAGCAGCCTCGGGGGGCCCACAGATACGCAGTATTTT
CASSLGGPTDTQYF
>-|TRBJ2-1|TRBD2|TRBV4-1
TGCGCCAGCAGCCAAGGAGCTAGCGGTTACTACAATGAGCAGTTCTTC
CASSQGASGYYNEQFF
>-|TRBJ2-3|TRBD2|TRBV10-2
TGCGCCAGCAGAGGATCCAGAGGGACTAGCGGGAGAACAGTGCGGAGCACAGATACGCAGTATTTT
CASRGSRGTSGRTVRSTDTQYF
>once|TRBJ1-1|TRBD1|TRBV2
TGTGCCAGCAATTACGACAGGGGGGAAGCTTTCTTT
CASNYDRGEAFF
>once|TRBJ2-1|-|TRBV9
TGTGCCAGCAGCCTCCGTGAGCTTGGCAATGAGCAGTTCTTC
CASSLRELGNEQFF
>-|TRBJ1-4|-|TRBV28
TGTGCCAGCAGTTTACTACATTCTAATGAAGGGGAACTGTTTTTT
CASSLLHSNEGELFF
>-|TRBJ2-1|-|TRBV21-1
TGTGCCAGCCCAGAAACCGTCCCTAGCGCCCTGTCCTACAATGAGCAGTTCTTC
CASPETVPSALSYNEQFF
>-|TRBJ1-5|-|TRBV27
TGTGCCAGCAGCTCGACAGTAGCCTCTCAGCCCCAGCATTTT
CASSSTVASQPQHF
>once|TRBJ2-3|TRBD2|TRBV28
TGTGCCAGCAGTTCTAGCGGGGGGGCAGATACGCAGTATTTT
CASSSSGGADTQYF